This T cell receptor beta chain was retrieved from a study of OX40 agonist ivuxolimab in advanced cancers. On the study more broadly: People in dose escalation had one of these cancers: hepatocellular carcinoma, melanoma, renal cell or head and neck cancer. Three patients, one with hepatocellular carcinoma and two with cutaneous melanoma, achieved partial responses. Points from the study as a whole: Average numbers of expanded clones were greater in CD8+ T cells than in CD4+. At 0.1 to 3.0 mg/kg, clonal expansion of CD4+ and CD8+ blood T cells had occurred by week 6.

In regard to this clone: What it binds is unknown.

Using immunoSEQ multiplex PCR, the repertoire was profiled, and TCRdb retains in-frame clones only, with some absent. The data hold 53,000 or so clones, with about 81% observed a single time. Trimming at V came to 8 bases and at J to 6 bases, leaving 8 bases not matched to a gene. The germline V gene has CDR1 MNHEY and CDR2 SVGAGI. CDR3 length: 13 residues. This TCR was sampled from an adult with an advanced solid tumor such as melanoma, head and neck, liver or kidney cancer. The sample consisted of CD4+ or CD8+ T cells sorted from blood, taken in a trial of the OX40 agonist ivuxolimab. The chain links TRBV6-5 to TRBJ2-7; 9 bases match TRBD1. DNA for the CDR3: TGTGCCAGCCTGGGGACAGGGTACCCCGAGCAGTACTTC. Encoded protein: CASLGTGYPEQYF.